This T cell receptor beta chain was captured in a study of ipilimumab plus nivolumab after autologous stem cell transplantation. Study-level background: Typical patient got roughly 5 ipilimumab doses and under 10 nivolumab doses (median).

Patients got ipilimumab 1 mg/kg beginning 14 to 28 days post-transplant. Dosing: nivolumab 3 mg/kg IV, weeks 1, 4, 7, 10, then every two weeks to week 26. Assay used: immunoSEQ multiplex PCR; TCRdb lists only in-frame clones, some missing. The table includes fewer than 15,000 clones, around 78% detected once. Notes on this clone: Its antigen is undetermined.

The germline V and J ends were trimmed by 4 bases and 8 bases, with 11 bases remaining between them. CDR1 is SGHVS, CDR2 FNYEAQ, per germline. The CDR3 length is 13 residues. Study-wide results and caveats: TCR repertoire, Treg phenotype and gut microbiota reportedly support more study of this approach.

This clonotype originated in a male donor with diffuse large B-cell lymphoma. The chain combines TRBV7-6 with TRBJ1-4, with D unresolved. Specimen: PBMCs, collected in a trial of ipilimumab plus nivolumab as post-transplant consolidation. The CDR3 sequence is CASSSQRNEKLFF. DNA for the CDR3: TGTGCCAGCAGCTCGCAGCGCAACGAAAAACTGTTTTTT. The whole variable domain, filled in from reference TRBV7-6 and TRBJ1-4, reads GAGVSQSPRYKVTKRGQDVALRCDPISGHVSLYWYRQALGQGPEFLTYFNYEAQQDKSGLPNDRFSAERPEGSISTLTIQRTEQRDSAMYRCASSSQRNEKLFFGSGTQLSVL.